These 15 T cell receptor beta chains share one sample of origin, sequenced in a study of liver allograft versus peripheral blood T cells. For the study at large: What was compared were the T cell receptor repertoires in transplanted livers and those in the peripheral blood of recipients.

Each CDR3 protein gets one entry after TCRdb re-called the reads with MiXCR. The sample lists 3,500 to 4,000 distinct CDR3 sequences, 11% to 15% occurring once. The receptor source for this set is a human patient who had a liver transplant. The graft donor may be the source of some T cells.

This clonotype qualifies as large (0.1 to 1%). The gene calls are TRBV27 and TRBJ2-7; D is possibly TRBD1 (7 bases). V lost 0 bases and J lost 5, with 14 bases in between. CDR1 is MNHEY and CDR2 is SMNVEV in the germline V gene (reference sequence). This CDR3 has 15 residues. Here the CDR3 reads CASSLSAGGMDEQYF. The CDR3 DNA is TGTGCCAGCAGTTTATCGGCAGGGGGGATGGACGAGCAGTACTTC.

By share, this clonotype counts as medium-sized. V and J are TRBV15 and TRBJ1-5; 8 bases agree with TRBD1. This CDR3 has 19 amino acids. Per germline, CDR1 LNHNV and CDR2 YYDKDF (reference sequence). V dropped 0 bases and J dropped 0; count of bases not matched to a gene: 10. In DNA, the CDR3 is TGTGCCACCAGCAGAGATCGCAGGGGGCTCGATTATAGCAATCAGCCCCAGCATTTT. Protein sequence: CATSRDRRGLDYSNQPQHF.

CDR3 in amino acids: CASSQGLGEQYF. CDR3 in DNA: TGTGCCAGCAGCCAAGGGTTGGGCGAGCAGTACTTC. The chain carries TRBV6-5 and TRBJ2-7; unclear D gene. CDR1 and CDR2 from the germline V gene are MNHEY and SVGAGI. V dropped 6 bases and J dropped 6 bases, with 12 bases sitting between them. This CDR3 spans 12 amino acids.

This clonotype was seen at least ten times. V usage is TRBV9 and J usage is TRBJ1-2, with a possible D match to TRBD1 (5 bases). Germline lookup yields CDR1 SGDLS and CDR2 YYNGEE. V dropped 5 bases and J dropped 2 bases, with 13 bases sitting between them. CDR3 length: 14 residues. CDR3: CASSDTGSNYGYTF. The CDR3 nucleotides read TGTGCCAGCAGTGATACAGGCTCCAACTATGGCTACACCTTC.

This clonotype is deemed medium-sized. The rearrangement joins TRBV24-1 to TRBJ1-3, with D perhaps matching TRBD1 (5 bases). V gave up 5 bases and J gave up 2 bases, with 18 bases separating them. The CDR3 is 17 amino acids. The V gene's germline CDR1 is KGHDR and CDR2 SFDVKD. This CDR3 is CATSGGKQSLAGNTIYF. CDR3 nucleotides: TGTGCCACCAGTGGGGGGAAACAGTCGCTCGCTGGAAACACCATATATTTT.

The chain recombines TRBV2 with TRBJ2-7, with 7 bases that match TRBD1. The length of the CDR3 is 15 residues. Per germline, CDR1 SNHLY and CDR2 FYNNEI. J lost 0 bases, V lost 1 base, and 3 bases had no gene match. The CDR3 coding sequence is TGTGCCAGCAGTGAAGGGGACAGATTCTCCTACGAGCAGTACTTC. Translated: CASSEGDRFSYEQYF.

This clonotype came up many times. The V and J genes are TRBV6-6 and TRBJ2-3; the match to TRBD1 covers 9 bases. The CDR3 loop spans 11 amino acids. J was trimmed by 11 bases and V by 7 bases; bases with no gene match: 4. Germline CDR1 is MNHNY and CDR2 is SVGAGI (reference sequence). In DNA, the CDR3 is TGTGCCAGCAAAACGGACAGGGGGCAGTATTTT. Its translation: CASKTDRGQYF.

The table lists this clonotype with a few counts. The chain has TRBV20-1 and TRBJ2-1; D is unclear. This CDR3 region has 11 residues. Germline V CDR1 and CDR2: DFQATT, SNEGSKA (reference sequence). CDR3 DNA: TGCAGAGCCGGCGAGGCTGGTGAGCAGTTCTTC. Residues: CRAGEAGEQFF.

This clonotype was picked up many times. V usage is TRBV14 and J usage is TRBJ2-3, with 11 positions matching TRBD2. There are 17 residues in the CDR3. The germline V gene has CDR1 SGHDN and CDR2 FVKESK. The ends lost 2 bases at V and 3 bases at J; junction bases unmatched: 7. CDR3 residues: CASSQTSGSFGTDTQYF. In DNA form, the CDR3 reads TGTGCCAGCAGCCAAACTAGCGGGAGTTTCGGGACAGATACGCAGTATTTT.

By sample share, this clonotype is medium-sized. V is TRBV27 and J is TRBJ1-5, with TRBD1 identical over 9 bases. This CDR3 spans 15 amino acids. With 6 bases clipped from V and 3 bases from J, the junction kept 6 bases outside the gene matches. CDR1 and CDR2 (germline): MNHEY, SMNVEV (reference sequence). CDR3 DNA sequence: TGTGCCAGCAGCTCCGGGACAGGGCACAATCAGCCCCAGCATTTT. Translated: CASSSGTGHNQPQHF.

This clonotype is medium-sized within its sample. The V call is TRBV6-5, the J call TRBJ2-1, with D possibly being TRBD2 (6 bases). Trimming shortened V by 2 bases and J by 7 bases, and 12 bases separated the two germline ends. The germline gives CDR1 MNHEY, CDR2 SVGAGI. CDR3 length: 14 amino acids. CDR3 nucleotides: TGTGCCAGCAGTTACGCCCCCCGGGAGAATGAGCAGTTCTTC. It yields the protein CASSYAPRENEQFF.

Details on this clonotype: A much larger clone is a single base away; this may be a read error. The chain uses TRBV6-2 or TRBV6-3 and TRBJ1-1; D call uncertain. Germline V lookup: CDR1 MNHEY, CDR2 SVGEGT. V was trimmed by 0 bases and J by 6 bases, leaving 11 bases between them. The CDR3 extends over 14 amino acids. The CDR3 region has the DNA TGTGCCAGCAGTTACTCGGGAGTTTGTCCTGAAGCTTTCTTT. Its protein product is CASSYSGVCPEAFF.

This clonotype came up many times. The chain combines TRBV6-5 with TRBJ2-7, with 11 bases aligning to TRBD1. The J segment lost 5 bases and the V segment lost 4 bases, leaving 4 bases of the junction unmatched. The CDR3 is 14 residues long. CDR1 is MNHEY, CDR2 SVGAGI, per germline. CDR3 sequence reads: CASSSGQGADEQYF. For the CDR3, the DNA is TGTGCCAGCAGTTCAGGACAGGGGGCGGACGAGCAGTACTTC.

Relative to its sample, this clonotype is medium-sized. The chain has TRBV6-1 and TRBJ2-7; 9 bases fit TRBD2. Losses at the gene ends were 2 bases for V and 6 bases for J; bases not matched to a gene: 8. The CDR3 length is 15 residues. Germline CDR1 is MNHNS and CDR2 is SASEGT. This CDR3 reads CASSEFAGGPVEQYF. As DNA, the CDR3 is TGTGCCAGCAGTGAATTTGCGGGAGGGCCCGTCGAGCAGTACTTC.

By sample fraction, this clonotype is medium-sized. This chain uses TRBV27 with TRBJ2-1, with a possible D match to TRBD1 (7 bases). CDR3 length: 14 amino acids. Trimming removed 3 bases at V and 6 bases at J, with 12 bases between. From germline, CDR1 is MNHEY and CDR2 SMNVEV (reference sequence). The CDR3 DNA reads as TGTGCCAGCAGTTTGGGCAGGGGGGCCAATGAGCAGTTCTTC. This translates into CASSLGRGANEQFF.